One sample yielded the 28 T cell receptor beta chains listed below, sequenced in a study of blood T cell repertoires in COVID-19. Sequenced by immunoSEQ multiplex PCR; TCRdb stores in-frame clones only, minus some. The repertoire has about 100,000 clones, roughly 90% of them found once; the top ten carry around 6.9%. The sequenced material came from peripheral blood. The source of these receptors is a man aged 30 to 45 in a cohort sampled during active COVID-19.

The J gene is TRBJ1-2, the V gene TRBV7-9; D remains ambiguous. Germline V CDR1 and CDR2: SEHNR, FQNEAQ (reference sequence). V shed 5 bases and J shed 8 bases, with 15 bases lying between them. The CDR3 runs 13 residues. As DNA, the CDR3 is TGTGCCAGCAGCCGGGCCGGGATGGGCGGCTACACCTTC. It codes for CASSRAGMGGYTF.

This clone showed up many times. This chain connects TRBV5-1 to TRBJ1-6, with D possibly TRBD1 on 5 matching bases. Trimming took 4 bases from V and 7 from J, leaving 12 bases between them. The CDR3 spans 14 residues. In germline, CDR1 is SGHRS, CDR2 YFSETQ. CDR3 nucleotides: TGCGCCAGCAGCCCGGGGGTTACCAATTCACCCCTCCACTTT. Residues: CASSPGVTNSPLHF.

The V gene is TRBV28, the J gene TRBJ2-5, with TRBD2 identical over 10 bases. The CDR3 is made up of 14 amino acids. Trimming took 6 bases from V and 5 from J; bases not matched to a gene: 6. The V gene's germline CDR1 is MDHEN and CDR2 SYDVKM. The CDR3 reads CASSLSGRVETQYF. CDR3 nucleotide sequence: TGTGCCAGCAGCCTAAGCGGGAGGGTGGAGACCCAGTACTTC.

The V gene is TRBV5-6, the J gene TRBJ2-1; D possibly corresponds to TRBD1 (6 bases). CDR3 length: 13 amino acids. The germline V gene has CDR1 SGHDT and CDR2 YYEEEE. V was pared by 1 base and J by 8 bases, with 10 bases between. In DNA form, the CDR3 reads TGTGCCAGCAGCTTGACAGGGTCAGATGAGCAGTTCTTC. Encoded protein: CASSLTGSDEQFF. The variable domain in full, with the rest retrieved from reference TRBV5-6 and TRBJ2-1, is DAGVTQSPTHLIKTRGQQVTLRCSPKSGHDTVSWYQQALGQGPQFIFQYYEEEERQRGNFPDRFSGHQFPNYSSELNVNALLLGDSALYLCASSLTGSDEQFFGPGTRLTVL.

J is TRBJ2-1 and V is TRBV18; TRBD1 matches 9 bases. Germline V CDR1 and CDR2: KGHSH, LQKENI. This CDR3 spans 14 amino acids. V was pared by 4 bases and J by 5 bases, with 3 bases of the junction left unmatched. The CDR3 loop reads CASSLWTGDNEQFF. In DNA, the CDR3 is TGTGCCAGCTCACTCTGGACAGGGGACAATGAGCAGTTCTTC. Full variable domain (missing parts from reference TRBV18 and TRBJ2-1): NAGVMQNPRHLVRRRGQEARLRCSPMKGHSHVYWYRQLPEEGLKFMVYLQKENIIDESGMPKERFSAEFPKEGPSILRIQQVVRGDSAAYFCASSLWTGDNEQFFGPGTRLTVL.

The chain carries TRBV29-1 and TRBJ2-5; 8 bases map to TRBD1. V lost 6 bases and J lost 1; bases outside the gene matches: 10. Germline-derived CDR1 and CDR2 are SQVTM and ANQGSEA. The CDR3 totals 15 residues. DNA for the CDR3: TGCAGCGTGGTCCCCACAGGGGGACGCCAAGAGACCCAGTACTTC. Translation: CSVVPTGGRQETQYF.

The chain uses TRBV19 and TRBJ1-1, with TRBD1 identical over 7 bases. This CDR3 has 13 residues. After removal of 5 bases from V and 5 bases from J, the junction contained 5 bases not matched to a gene. CDR1 and CDR2 (germline): LNHDA, SQIVND (reference sequence). As DNA, the CDR3 is TGTGCCAGTAGTGTCCAGACAGGGACTGAAGCTTTCTTT. Translated, it gives CASSVQTGTEAFF.

The chain has TRBV5-4 and TRBJ2-7; possible D gene TRBD2, 7 bases. The CDR3 runs 15 residues. The ends were cut back, 3 bases at V and 5 bases at J, with 18 bases in the middle. Germline V lookup: CDR1 SGHNT, CDR2 YYREEE (reference sequence). DNA for the CDR3: TGTGCCAGCAGCTCTTCCGGGGGGCGGTTCAACGAGCAGTACTTC. It is translated as CASSSSGGRFNEQYF.

This clone appeared once. This sequence joins TRBV3-1 (or the pseudogene TRBV3-2) and TRBJ1-5; 9 bases agree with TRBD1. With 0 bases clipped from V and 6 bases from J, the junction kept 0 bases outside the gene matches. Germline CDR1 reads LGHDT; CDR2 reads YNNKEL (reference sequence). The CDR3 length is 14 residues. CDR3 loop: CASSQEGQGQPQHF. CDR3 bases: TGTGCCAGCAGCCAAGAGGGACAGGGTCAGCCCCAGCATTTT.

This clone has at least ten counts. The V and J genes are TRBV6-1 and TRBJ2-5; D is perhaps TRBD1 (7 bases). Per the germline V gene, CDR1 is MNHNS and CDR2 is SASEGT. The V gene lost 2 bases and the J gene lost 5 bases, with 18 bases spanning the gap. This CDR3 spans 16 amino acids. In nucleotides, the CDR3 is TGTGCCAGCAGTGAAAGTCAGGGGGGAGAGCGGGAGACCCAGTACTTC. Encoded protein: CASSESQGGERETQYF.

The chain is built from TRBV6-2 or TRBV6-3 and TRBJ2-7, with 7 bases aligning to TRBD1. J gave up 9 bases and V 5 bases, and 7 bases lay outside the gene matches. Germline V gene sequence: CDR1 MNHEY, CDR2 SVGEGT. The CDR3 sequence is 12 residues long. The CDR3 here is CASSGPRDRQYF. Written as DNA, the CDR3 is TGTGCCAGCAGTGGACCCCGGGACAGGCAGTACTTC.

The rearrangement links TRBV5-4 to TRBJ2-7, with 7 bases aligning to TRBD1. V dropped 4 bases and J dropped 5; count of bases not matched to a gene: 6. In germline, CDR1 is SGHNT, CDR2 YYREEE (reference sequence). This CDR3 has 13 residues. CDR3 coding DNA: TGTGCCAGCAGCCGAGGACAGGCCGACGAGCAGTACTTC. Translating it yields CASSRGQADEQYF.

J is TRBJ2-1 and V is TRBV2; 10 bases align to TRBD2. The CDR3 has 17 residues. Trimming removed 8 bases from V and 0 bases from J; junction bases left unmatched: 10. The germline V gene has CDR1 SNHLY and CDR2 FYNNEI. The CDR3 protein is CASGTTSGSISYNEQFF. Here the CDR3 DNA reads TGTGCCAGCGGGACGACTAGCGGGTCAATCTCCTACAATGAGCAGTTCTTC.

J is TRBJ2-6 and V is TRBV30, with a possible D match to TRBD2 (5 bases). Germline CDR1 is GTSNPN and CDR2 is SVGIG (reference sequence). The CDR3 is 16 residues long. V was shortened by 2 bases and J by 1 base, with 12 bases between the two germline ends. The CDR3 DNA reads as TGTGCCTGGAGTATGATAGGGAGTTCTGGGGCCAACGTCCTGACTTTC. It specifies CAWSMIGSSGANVLTF.

The chain couples TRBV6-5 to TRBJ2-3; D gene ambiguous. CDR1 is MNHEY, CDR2 SVGAGI, per germline. This CDR3 spans 12 amino acids. The V end was cut by 4 bases, the J end by 2 bases, with 4 bases between. The CDR3 reads CASSSNTDTQYF. The CDR3 coding sequence is TGTGCCAGCAGTTCAAACACAGATACGCAGTATTTT.

This chain links TRBV5-6 with TRBJ2-5, with 11 bases aligning to TRBD1. From germline, CDR1 is SGHDT and CDR2 YYEEEE. The CDR3 is made up of 15 amino acids. V was pared by 4 bases and J by 4 bases, with 6 bases of the junction left unmatched. The CDR3 loop reads CASSPGQGAAETQYF. CDR3 in DNA: TGTGCCAGCAGCCCAGGACAGGGGGCTGCAGAGACCCAGTACTTC.

The V call is TRBV19, the J call TRBJ2-7; 10 positions match TRBD2. J gave up 0 bases and V 5 bases, and 7 bases lay outside the gene matches. CDR1 LNHDA and CDR2 SQIVND come from the germline V gene (reference sequence). The CDR3 has 16 amino acids. DNA of the CDR3: TGTGCCAGTAGTCCGCTAGCGGGGGACACCTCCTACGAGCAGTACTTC. Encoded protein: CASSPLAGDTSYEQYF.

The chain recombines TRBV19 with TRBJ1-6; 7 bases are shared with TRBD1. Trimming removed 5 bases from V and 13 bases from J; junction bases left unmatched: 11. Per germline, CDR1 LNHDA and CDR2 SQIVND (reference sequence). The CDR3 runs 14 residues. CDR3 loop: CASSWRGDSFPLHF. The DNA of the CDR3 is TGTGCCAGTAGTTGGCGAGGGGACAGTTTCCCCCTCCACTTT.

The chain recombines TRBV5-5 with TRBJ1-4; 7 nucleotides align to TRBD1. The CDR3 length is 13 residues. Germline V lookup: CDR1 SGHKS, CDR2 YYEKEE (reference sequence). Losses at the gene ends were 4 bases for V and 6 bases for J; bases not matched to a gene: 3. CDR3: CASSPGTDEKLFF. As DNA, the CDR3 is TGTGCCAGCAGCCCCGGGACAGATGAAAAACTGTTTTTT.

This chain links TRBV19 with TRBJ2-2, with a possible D match to TRBD1 (7 bases). Germline loops: CDR1 LNHDA, CDR2 SQIVND (reference sequence). Trimming took off 5 bases at V and 4 bases at J, with 17 bases between the two ends. The CDR3 extends over 16 amino acids. Here the CDR3 DNA reads TGTGCCAGTAGTTCCGGGCGGGACAGCGCCACCGGGGAGCTGTTTTTT. Translation: CASSSGRDSATGELFF. The variable domain in full, with the rest retrieved from reference TRBV19 and TRBJ2-2, is DGGITQSPKYLFRKEGQNVTLSCEQNLNHDAMYWYRQDPGQGLRLIYYSQIVNDFQKGDIAEGYSVSREKKESFPLTVTSAQKNPTAFYLCASSSGRDSATGELFFGEGSRLTVL.

The chain has TRBV29-1 and TRBJ1-1; 8 bases line up with TRBD1. Unmatched junction bases numbered 2, after V lost 4 bases and J lost 1 base. CDR1 is SQVTM and CDR2 is ANQGSEA in the germline V gene. The CDR3 extends over 13 amino acids. CDR3: CSVGDRRNTEAFF. The CDR3 DNA reads TGCAGCGTTGGGGACAGGAGGAACACTGAAGCTTTCTTT. Full variable domain (outside the CDR3, taken from reference TRBV29-1 and TRBJ1-1): SAVISQKPSRDICQRGTSLTIQCQVDSQVTMMFWYRQQPGQSLTLIATANQGSEATYESGFVIDKFPISRPNLTFSTLTVSNMSPEDSSIYLCSVGDRRNTEAFFGQGTRLTVV.

The chain employs TRBV9 and TRBJ2-7; 9 bases map to TRBD2. The junction had 3 bases not matched to a gene; V was cut back by 3 bases and J by 2 bases. Germline CDR1 reads SGDLS; CDR2 reads YYNGEE. CDR3 length: 14 amino acids. CDR3 sequence (DNA): TGTGCCAGCAGCGACGGCGGGGGGGCCTACGAGCAGTACTTC. As protein: CASSDGGGAYEQYF.

This clone was seen more than once but under ten times. The rearrangement links TRBV5-1 to TRBJ2-7; D might be TRBD1 (6 bases). Trimming removed 4 bases from V and 0 bases from J, with 17 bases in between. Germline V gene data show CDR1 as SGHRS and CDR2 as YFSETQ. The CDR3 totals 16 residues. CDR3 nucleotides: TGCGCCAGCAGCCTCGACCCGACAGGTATCTCCTACGAGCAGTACTTC. It encodes CASSLDPTGISYEQYF.

The gene calls are TRBV30 and TRBJ1-6; maybe TRBD1 (6 bases). Trimming took 1 base from V and 5 from J, leaving 6 bases between them. The germline V gene encodes CDR1 GTSNPN and CDR2 SVGIG (reference sequence). The CDR3 has 13 amino acids. This CDR3 reads CAWSGQDNSPLHF. The CDR3, as DNA: TGTGCCTGGAGTGGACAGGATAATTCACCCCTCCACTTT.

This chain connects TRBV6-5 to TRBJ2-1; D call uncertain. The CDR3 has 15 amino acids. The V end was cut by 5 bases, the J end by 5 bases, with 16 bases between. Germline V gene lookup returns CDR1 MNHEY and CDR2 SVGAGI. CDR3 in DNA: TGTGCCAGCAGTACCTATGACCGAGGTAACAATGAGCAGTTCTTC. Translated, it gives CASSTYDRGNNEQFF.

The chain carries TRBV3-1 (or the pseudogene TRBV3-2) and TRBJ1-6; D not certain. This CDR3 comprises 16 residues. CDR1 is LGHDT and CDR2 is YNNKEL in the germline V gene (reference sequence). V was cut by 1 base and J by 0 bases, with 7 bases left in between. The CDR3 region has the DNA TGTGCCAGCAGCCAAGTGAGTGGCTCCTATAATTCACCCCTCCACTTT. This codes for CASSQVSGSYNSPLHF.

This clone was detected only once. J is TRBJ2-3 and V is TRBV23-1; D possibly corresponds to TRBD1 (6 bases). TRBV23-1 is an ORF, with its function uncertain. V was trimmed by 3 bases and J by 2 bases, leaving 21 bases between them. The CDR3 sequence is 18 residues long. CDR3 sequence (DNA): TGCGCCAGCAGTCATGAGTTCAGGGGACCGTTCCCCACAGATACGCAGTATTTT. Protein sequence: CASSHEFRGPFPTDTQYF.

The gene calls are TRBV7-2 and TRBJ1-1; 7 nucleotides line up with TRBD1. Germline lookup yields CDR1 SGHTA and CDR2 FQGNSA. This CDR3 has 14 residues. J gave up 3 bases and V 6 bases, and 7 bases lay outside the gene matches. The CDR3 DNA reads TGTGCCAGCAGACAATACAGGGGAGACACTGAAGCTTTCTTT. It yields the protein CASRQYRGDTEAFF. The full variable domain, rest sourced from reference TRBV7-2 and TRBJ1-1, is GAGVSQSPSNKVTEKGKDVELRCDPISGHTALYWYRQSLGQGLEFLIYFQGNSAPDKSGLPSDRFSAERTGGSVSTLTIQRTQQEDSAVYLCASRQYRGDTEAFFGQGTRLTVV.